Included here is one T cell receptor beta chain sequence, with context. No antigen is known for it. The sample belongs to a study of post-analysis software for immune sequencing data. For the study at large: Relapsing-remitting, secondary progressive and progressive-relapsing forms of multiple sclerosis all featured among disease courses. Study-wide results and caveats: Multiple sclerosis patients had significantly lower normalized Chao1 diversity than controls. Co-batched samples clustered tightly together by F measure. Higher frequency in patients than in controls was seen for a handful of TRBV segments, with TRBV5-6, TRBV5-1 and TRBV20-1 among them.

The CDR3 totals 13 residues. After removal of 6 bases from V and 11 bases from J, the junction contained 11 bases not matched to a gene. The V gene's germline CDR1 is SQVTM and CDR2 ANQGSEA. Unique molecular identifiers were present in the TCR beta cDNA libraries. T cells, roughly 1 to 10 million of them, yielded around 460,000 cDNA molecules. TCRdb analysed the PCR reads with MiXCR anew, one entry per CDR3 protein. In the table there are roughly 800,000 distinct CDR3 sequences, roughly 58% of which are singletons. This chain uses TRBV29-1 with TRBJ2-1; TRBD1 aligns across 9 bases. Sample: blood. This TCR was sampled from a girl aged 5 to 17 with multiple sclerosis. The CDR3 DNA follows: TGCAGCGTCGCTACAGGGGGCGCGTTAAAGCAGTTCTTC. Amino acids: CSVATGGALKQFF.